A single sample gave rise to the 28 T cell receptor beta chains below, sequenced in a study of blood T cell repertoires in COVID-19 (dated by TCRdb to about 2020). Receptors were amplified or captured by the immunoSEQ multiplex PCR assay. TCRdb limited this immuneACCESS table to in-frame rearrangements with V and J called. A share of clones is missing; checked studies link under half to unresolved V genes, and the rest is unexplained. The sample yields about 110,000 clones; around four fifths were counted once. The top ten constitute approximately 7.9% of the sample. Sample: peripheral blood. These receptors were taken from a man between 65 and 85 years old with acute or convalescent COVID-19.

This sequence joins TRBV7-9 and TRBJ2-5, with 9 nucleotides matching TRBD2. This CDR3 is 17 amino acids long. The junction had 14 bases not matched to a gene; V was cut back by 5 bases and J by 4 bases. Looked up from germline, CDR1 is SEHNR and CDR2 is FQNEAQ (reference sequence). CDR3 sequence: CASSPRDLAGDRETQYF. Here the CDR3 DNA reads TGTGCCAGCAGCCCCCGGGATTTAGCGGGAGACCGAGAGACCCAGTACTTC.

The gene calls are TRBV5-1 and TRBJ2-3, with D possibly TRBD1 on 5 matching bases. Trimming shortened V by 0 bases and J by 0 bases, and 14 bases separated the two germline ends. Germline CDR1 and CDR2: SGHRS and YFSETQ. The CDR3 is 17 amino acids. For the CDR3, the DNA is TGCGCCAGCAGCTTGGGCTCTTCGGCAGGGAGCACAGATACGCAGTATTTT. Protein: CASSLGSSAGSTDTQYF. Drawing the rest from reference TRBV5-1 and TRBJ2-3, the complete variable domain is KAGVTQTPRYLIKTRGQQVTLSCSPISGHRSVSWYQQTPGQGLQFLFEYFSETQRNKGNFPGRFSGRQFSNSRSEMNVSTLELGDSALYLCASSLGSSAGSTDTQYFGPGTRLTVL.

V and J are TRBV5-1 and TRBJ2-7; TRBD2 agrees at 8 bases. Germline V gene sequence: CDR1 SGHRS, CDR2 YFSETQ. Unmatched junction bases numbered 10, after V lost 3 bases and J lost 5 bases. This CDR3 is 15 amino acids long. The DNA for the CDR3 is TGCGCCAGCAGCTCCCTTTCGGGAGGGCCCCACGAGCAGTACTTC. It is translated as CASSSLSGGPHEQYF.

The chain uses TRBV5-1 and TRBJ1-1; 8 bases are shared with TRBD1. The V and J ends lost 7 bases and 2 bases, in that order; junction bases with no gene match: 7. Germline V gives CDR1 SGHRS, CDR2 YFSETQ. The CDR3 runs 14 residues. CDR3 amino acids: CASGQGSVNTEAFF. In DNA form, the CDR3 reads TGCGCCAGCGGACAGGGAAGTGTAAACACTGAAGCTTTCTTT.

The chain carries TRBV6-5 and TRBJ1-2; weak D call: TRBD1 (5 bases). The V end lost 0 bases, the J end lost 5 bases, and 10 bases lay between the germline ends. This CDR3 is built from 14 residues. Germline values: CDR1 MNHEY, CDR2 SVGAGI. Written as DNA, the CDR3 is TGTGCCAGCAGTTACTCCCCTCAGGGATATGGCTACACCTTC. Encoded protein: CASSYSPQGYGYTF.

The chain has TRBV9 and TRBJ2-3; 7 bases line up with TRBD1. Looked up from germline, CDR1 is SGDLS and CDR2 is YYNGEE. The CDR3 has 15 residues. V lost 0 bases, J lost 1 base, and 2 bases stayed unmatched. The CDR3 sequence: CASSVGTGGTDTQYF. Written as DNA, the CDR3 is TGTGCCAGCAGCGTAGGTACAGGGGGCACAGATACGCAGTATTTT.

As regards this clone: The sample contains more than one DNA sequence encoding this CDR3. The chain is built from TRBV9 and TRBJ2-1; 8 bases fit TRBD2. The germline gives CDR1 SGDLS, CDR2 YYNGEE. V gave up 2 bases and J gave up 0 bases; unmatched junction bases: 1. CDR3 length: 15 residues. CDR3 DNA: TGTGCCAGCAGCGTCAGCGGGAGCTCCTACAATGAGCAGTTCTTC. Residues: CASSVSGSSYNEQFF.

The genes are TRBV3-1 (or the pseudogene TRBV3-2) and TRBJ1-2, with D perhaps matching TRBD1 (5 bases). V lost 1 base and J lost 8, with 11 bases in between. CDR1 and CDR2 (germline): LGHDT, YNNKEL (reference sequence). CDR3 size: 13 residues. This chain's CDR3 is CASSQGGGAGYTF. Written as DNA, the CDR3 is TGTGCCAGCAGCCAAGGGGGAGGGGCCGGCTACACCTTC.

This chain uses TRBV21-1 with TRBJ1-1; TRBD1 is taken as the D call from the table, unchecked against the DNA. TRBV21-1 corresponds to a pseudogene. The CDR3 contains 19 residues. CDR3 region: CASSKVEGSEQGRNTEAFF. The CDR3 nucleotides are TGTGCCAGCAGCAAAGTGGAGGGATCGGAACAGGGGCGGAACACTGAAGCTTTCTTT.

V gene TRBV11-3 combines with J gene TRBJ2-1; TRBD2 aligns across 12 bases. This CDR3 region has 15 residues. V dropped 3 bases and J dropped 7; count of bases not matched to a gene: 4. Looked up from germline, CDR1 is SGHNT and CDR2 is YENEEA. The DNA for the CDR3 is TGTGCCAGCAGCTTGACTAGCGGGAGAGGAAATGAGCAGTTCTTC. The encoded protein is CASSLTSGRGNEQFF.

This sequence joins TRBV10-1 and TRBJ2-1, with a weak D call TRBD1 (7 bases). Germline values: CDR1 WNHNN, CDR2 SYGVQD (reference sequence). This CDR3 comprises 14 residues. V was pared by 5 bases and J by 6 bases, with 14 bases between. CDR3 sequence: CASSRGAGGNEQFF. The CDR3 DNA follows: TGCGCCAGCAGTAGGGGGGCAGGGGGCAATGAGCAGTTCTTC.

J is TRBJ2-6 and V is TRBV29-1; D not certain. Trimming left V 3 bases short and J 0 bases short, with 9 bases between. Per the germline V gene, CDR1 is SQVTM and CDR2 is ANQGSEA. The CDR3 runs to 15 residues. The CDR3 nucleotides read TGCAGCGTTGATGGGCGCGCCTCTGGGGCCAACGTCCTGACTTTC. This codes for CSVDGRASGANVLTF.

V and J are TRBV2 and TRBJ1-5; D might be TRBD1 (5 bases). The CDR3 totals 15 residues. Trimming cost V 4 bases and J 0 bases, with 10 bases left between them. Per germline, CDR1 SNHLY and CDR2 FYNNEI. The DNA of the CDR3 is TGTGCCAGCAGTGCACAGGCTAATAGCAATCAGCCCCAGCATTTT. Translated, it gives CASSAQANSNQPQHF. Drawing the rest from reference TRBV2 and TRBJ1-5, the complete variable domain is EPEVTQTPSHQVTQMGQEVILRCVPISNHLYFYWYRQILGQKVEFLVSFYNNEISEKSEIFDDQFSVERPDGSNFTLKIRSTKLEDSAMYFCASSAQANSNQPQHFGDGTRLSIL.

The chain has TRBV25-1 and TRBJ2-3; 10 bases are a match to TRBD2. The trim removed 6 bases at V and 0 bases at J, leaving 6 bases unmatched. Germline CDR1 reads MGHDK; CDR2 reads SYGVNS. The CDR3 runs to 16 residues. The CDR3 nucleotides are TGTGCCAGCAGAGCACTGACTAGCGGGAGCACAGATACGCAGTATTTT. It translates to CASRALTSGSTDTQYF. Combining the CDR3 with reference TRBV25-1 and TRBJ2-3 gives the whole variable domain EADIYQTPRYLVIGTGKKITLECSQTMGHDKMYWYQQDPGMELHLIHYSYGVNSTEKGDLSSESTVSRIRTEHFPLTLESARPSHTSQYLCASRALTSGSTDTQYFGPGTRLTVL.

The J gene is TRBJ1-2, the V gene TRBV18; maybe TRBD1 (5 bases). CDR1 and CDR2 (germline): KGHSH, LQKENI. V lost 2 bases, J lost 8 bases, and 15 bases lay in between. The CDR3 is 14 residues long. The CDR3 region is CASSPGQGGFGYTF. The CDR3 DNA sequence: TGTGCCAGCTCACCAGGGCAGGGTGGTTTCGGCTACACCTTC.

The chain combines TRBV28 with TRBJ2-2; 14 bases are a match to TRBD2. CDR1 is MDHEN, CDR2 SYDVKM, per germline. Germline trimming cut 4 bases from V and 5 bases from J; bases unmatched to any gene: 3. The CDR3 is 16 residues long. CDR3 sequence: CASSSGTSGRTGELFF. The CDR3 nucleotides are TGTGCCAGCAGTTCCGGGACTAGCGGGAGAACCGGGGAGCTGTTTTTT. Supplemented by reference TRBV28 and TRBJ2-2, the full variable domain reads DVKVTQSSRYLVKRTGEKVFLECVQDMDHENMFWYRQDPGLGLRLIYFSYDVKMKEKGDIPEGYSVSREKKERFSLILESASTNQTSMYLCASSSGTSGRTGELFFGEGSRLTVL.

The chain combines TRBV7-9 with TRBJ2-7, with 8 bases fitting TRBD1. This CDR3 is 11 amino acids long. With V trimmed by 5 bases and J by 12 bases, 6 bases remained unmatched. CDR1 SEHNR and CDR2 FQNEAQ come from the germline V gene (reference sequence). Here the CDR3 reads CASSAGGAGYF. The CDR3 DNA reads TGTGCCAGCAGCGCAGGGGGCGCCGGGTACTTC.

The chain joins TRBV2 to TRBJ1-2, with 7 nucleotides matching TRBD1. The germline V gene encodes CDR1 SNHLY and CDR2 FYNNEI. The CDR3 sequence is 14 residues long. V was clipped by 5 bases and J by 3 bases; unmatched bases: 6. DNA of the CDR3: TGTGCCAGCAGTCAAGACAGGGCTGACTATGGCTACACCTTC. This codes for CASSQDRADYGYTF.

This clone appeared once. The chain links TRBV10-1 to TRBJ2-1, with TRBD2 matching 8 bases. The CDR3 length is 19 residues. V dropped 4 bases and J dropped 2; count of bases not matched to a gene: 16. Germline values: CDR1 WNHNN, CDR2 SYGVQD (reference sequence). CDR3 bases: TGCGCCAGCAGTGGACCTAACGATGGAGCGGGAGATCCCTACAATGAGCAGTTCTTC. It yields the protein CASSGPNDGAGDPYNEQFF.

The rearrangement joins TRBV13 to TRBJ1-2; D may be TRBD1 (5 bases). The germline CDR1 and CDR2 sequences are PRHDT and FYEKMQ (reference sequence). V was clipped by 4 bases and J by 6 bases, with 15 bases between them. The CDR3 has 14 amino acids. The CDR3 here is CASSSRVFGHGYTF. As DNA, the CDR3 is TGTGCCAGCAGCTCCAGGGTTTTCGGTCATGGCTACACCTTC.

The chain is built from TRBV7-8 and TRBJ1-2, with no clear D. With 4 bases removed from V and 8 bases from J, the gap between germline ends came to 11 bases. This CDR3 is 12 amino acids long. Germline values: CDR1 SGHVS, CDR2 FQNEAQ. In DNA, the CDR3 is TGTGCCAGCAGCTCCATAACGGGGGGCTACACCTTC. Translating gives CASSSITGGYTF.

The chain has TRBV2 and TRBJ2-1, with a possible D match to TRBD2 (6 bases). CDR1 SNHLY and CDR2 FYNNEI come from the germline V gene. The CDR3 totals 11 residues. With 4 bases removed from V and 10 bases from J, the gap between germline ends came to 8 bases. CDR3 nucleotides: TGTGCCAGCAGTGGACTAGGGGAGCAGTTCTTC. This translates into CASSGLGEQFF.

The chain combines TRBV28 with TRBJ1-5; D is unresolved. Germline values: CDR1 MDHEN, CDR2 SYDVKM. V was pared by 2 bases and J by 1 base, with 15 bases between. CDR3 length: 17 amino acids. CDR3 in amino acids: CASSLEPRGASNQPQHF. CDR3 sequence (DNA): TGTGCCAGCAGTTTAGAGCCACGGGGTGCGAGCAATCAGCCCCAGCATTTT.

This chain connects TRBV9 to TRBJ1-4; TRBD1 might be the D (6 bases). V was cut by 0 bases and J by 2 bases, with 8 bases left in between. This CDR3 spans 15 amino acids. Germline V gene lookup returns CDR1 SGDLS and CDR2 YYNGEE. CDR3 bases: TGTGCCAGCAGCGTAGGGGGGCGCACTAATGAAAAACTGTTTTTT. Encoded protein: CASSVGGRTNEKLFF. Based on the CDR3 plus reference TRBV9 and TRBJ1-4, the full variable domain is DSGVTQTPKHLITATGQRVTLRCSPRSGDLSVYWYQQSLDQGLQFLIQYYNGEERAKGNILERFSAQQFPDLHSELNLSSLELGDSALYFCASSVGGRTNEKLFFGSGTQLSVL.

This chain connects TRBV7-9 to TRBJ1-2; the match to TRBD1 covers 10 bases. The V and J ends lost 4 bases and 6 bases, in that order; junction bases with no gene match: 8. The CDR3 sequence is 15 residues long. Per the germline V gene, CDR1 is SEHNR and CDR2 is FQNEAQ (reference sequence). The CDR3 DNA follows: TGTGCCAGCAGCTGGACCGGGACAGGGGCGCATGGCTACACCTTC. Translating it yields CASSWTGTGAHGYTF.

The rearrangement uses TRBV19 and TRBJ2-7, with 10 positions matching TRBD1. Germline lookup yields CDR1 LNHDA and CDR2 SQIVND (reference sequence). The CDR3 runs to 16 residues. The J segment lost 4 bases and the V segment lost 2 bases, leaving 8 bases of the junction unmatched. CDR3 amino acids: CASSITTGGGRYEQYF. The CDR3 region has the DNA TGTGCCAGTAGTATAACGACAGGGGGCGGACGATACGAGCAGTACTTC.

The chain couples TRBV10-3 to TRBJ1-1; D may be TRBD1 (5 bases). V shed 6 bases and J shed 1 base, with 6 bases lying between them. In germline, CDR1 is ENHRY, CDR2 SYGVKD. The CDR3 totals 12 residues. The CDR3 sequence is CAIRGGNTEAFF. CDR3 nucleotide sequence: TGTGCCATCAGGGGGGGGAACACTGAAGCTTTCTTT.

J is TRBJ1-1 and V is TRBV6-5; 7 bases agree with TRBD1. CDR1 is MNHEY and CDR2 is SVGAGI in the germline V gene. V gave up 8 bases and J gave up 6 bases; unmatched junction bases: 6. CDR3 length: 12 amino acids. CDR3 in amino acids: CASYQGVSEAFF. The CDR3 DNA sequence: TGTGCCAGCTACCAGGGGGTCTCTGAAGCTTTCTTT.